The 9 T cell receptor beta chains reported below all come from one sample, sequenced in a study of untreated major depressive disorder. Assay: immunoSEQ multiplex PCR; the TCRdb copy retains only in-frame clones and omits some. This repertoire shows just over 20,000 clones, 85% to 95% found once; its top ten account for roughly 0.31%. Sequencing input: CD4+ T cells from PBMCs. Every receptor here comes from a man between 25 and 39 years old in good health.

J is TRBJ2-1 and V is TRBV6-4; the D gene is possibly TRBD2 (6 bases). Germline V gives CDR1 MRHNA, CDR2 SNTAGT. Deletions cut 5 bases from V and 7 bases from J, with 9 bases between. This CDR3 is built from 12 residues. This CDR3 is CASSPSGNEQFF. The CDR3 DNA is TGTGCCAGCAGTCCCAGCGGGAATGAGCAGTTCTTC.

The chain couples TRBV6-5 to TRBJ1-2; 8 bases are a match to TRBD1. V gave up 0 bases and J gave up 6 bases; unmatched junction bases: 0. CDR1 MNHEY and CDR2 SVGAGI come from the germline V gene. The CDR3 contains 13 residues. The CDR3 nucleotides are TGTGCCAGCAGTTACTCGACAGGGGATGGCTACACCTTC. Translation gives CASSYSTGDGYTF.

The chain joins TRBV6-5 to TRBJ1-2, with 8 bases identical to TRBD1. J was trimmed by 3 bases and V by 5 bases; bases with no gene match: 8. Germline CDR1 and CDR2: MNHEY and SVGAGI. The CDR3 runs to 15 residues. This CDR3 reads CASSPPRGRDYGYTF. The CDR3 DNA reads TGTGCCAGCAGTCCCCCCAGGGGGCGAGACTATGGCTACACCTTC.

V usage is TRBV6-6 and J usage is TRBJ1-2; D unclear. The ends were cut back, 5 bases at V and 8 bases at J, with 6 bases in the middle. The CDR3 covers 10 residues. Germline V gene lookup returns CDR1 MNHNY and CDR2 SVGAGI (reference sequence). CDR3: CASSHDGYTF. Here the CDR3 DNA reads TGTGCCAGCAGTCACGACGGCTACACCTTC.

This clone occurred a few times. V usage is TRBV7-3 and J usage is TRBJ2-5; D tentatively reads TRBD1 or TRBD2 (5 bases each). This CDR3 has 14 residues. CDR1 is SGHTA and CDR2 is FQGTGA in the germline V gene. V lost 5 bases to trimming and J lost 2 bases, with 12 bases between them. In nucleotides, the CDR3 is TGTGCCAGCAGCCCAACGGGGCTACAAGAGACCCAGTACTTC. Translating gives CASSPTGLQETQYF. The whole variable domain, remainder taken from reference TRBV7-3 and TRBJ2-5, is GAGVSQTPSNKVTEKGKYVELRCDPISGHTALYWYRQSLGQGPEFLIYFQGTGAADDSGLPNDRFFAVRPEGSVSTLKIQRTERGDSAVYLCASSPTGLQETQYFGPGTRLLVL.

J is TRBJ1-1 and V is TRBV29-1, with D unresolved. V was trimmed by 4 bases and J by 1 base, leaving 10 bases between them. Per germline, CDR1 SQVTM and CDR2 ANQGSEA. CDR3 length equals 13 residues. The CDR3 sequence: CSVVVGRNTEAFF. For the CDR3, the DNA is TGCAGCGTTGTAGTGGGGAGGAACACTGAAGCTTTCTTT. Full variable domain (missing parts from reference TRBV29-1 and TRBJ1-1): SAVISQKPSRDICQRGTSLTIQCQVDSQVTMMFWYRQQPGQSLTLIATANQGSEATYESGFVIDKFPISRPNLTFSTLTVSNMSPEDSSIYLCSVVVGRNTEAFFGQGTRLTVV.

The chain carries TRBV27 and TRBJ2-3; D unresolved. V lost 6 bases and J lost 2, with 12 bases in between. CDR3 length equals 14 residues. The V gene's germline CDR1 is MNHEY and CDR2 SMNVEV (reference sequence). CDR3 bases: TGTGCCAGCAGCCGAGATGGATCCACAGATACGCAGTATTTT. Encoded protein: CASSRDGSTDTQYF.

CDR3 sequence (DNA): TGTGCCACCCTAGGACAGGAATACACTGAAGCTTTCTTT. Its protein product is CATLGQEYTEAFF. The gene calls are TRBV10-3 and TRBJ1-1; 7 nucleotides line up with TRBD1. Germline V lookup: CDR1 ENHRY, CDR2 SYGVKD. This CDR3 is built from 13 residues. V shed 10 bases, J shed 3 bases, and the junction held 8 bases outside the gene matches.

The chain couples TRBV10-1 to TRBJ1-4, with 11 bases identical to TRBD1. Trimming took 2 bases from V and 8 from J; bases not matched to a gene: 7. Germline V CDR1 and CDR2: WNHNN, SYGVQD (reference sequence). This CDR3 region has 16 residues. The CDR3 spells CASSEPRDRGGEKLFF. Here the CDR3 DNA reads TGCGCCAGCAGTGAGCCCCGGGACAGGGGGGGGGAAAAACTGTTTTTT.